Shown below are 15 T cell receptor beta chains from a single sample sequenced in a study of blood T cells in healthy people across ages (dated by TCRdb to between 2014 and 2017). Library prep was done by 5' RACE. The sequencer was an Illumina HiSeq 2500. A second PCR of roughly 7 to 11 cycles was performed with a sample-barcoded 5' primer and a J-beta primer mix. In TCRdb, the public reads were trimmed at Q25 with fastp and aligned with MiXCR, with productive beta chains retained. One record per CDR3 amino acid sequence lists the most common genes and DNA. Counted in this sample were around 780,000 distinct CDR3 sequences; around three fifths of them appeared once. About 26% of the sample belongs to the ten largest clones. The sequenced sample consisted of blood. All receptors come from a man aged 35-49 years in good health.

In DNA form, the CDR3 reads TGCAGTGCTAGACCTCGTACGAACTATGGCTACACCTTC. It is translated as CSARPRTNYGYTF. The chain employs TRBV20-1 and TRBJ1-2; D ambiguous. The V and J ends lost 2 bases and 2 bases respectively, with 9 bases between them. Germline assignment: CDR1 DFQATT and CDR2 SNEGSKA (reference sequence). The CDR3 runs 13 residues.

This clonotype was seen once. The gene calls are TRBV4-1 and TRBJ1-4, with D tentatively TRBD1 (6 bases). The CDR3 is 15 residues long. Trimming cost V 1 base and J 5 bases, with 11 bases left between them. Germline V CDR1 and CDR2: MGHRA, YSYEKL. The CDR3 region is CASSQVRQENEKLFF. The CDR3 nucleotides read TGCGCCAGCAGCCAAGTCAGACAGGAGAATGAAAAACTGTTTTTT.

The chain carries TRBV12-3 or TRBV12-4 and TRBJ2-4, with 11 bases matching TRBD2. The V segment lost 8 bases and the J segment 7 bases; nucleotides outside the gene matches: 1. The CDR3 has 12 amino acids. This CDR3 reads CASGTSGNIQYF. CDR3 nucleotide sequence: TGTGCCAGCGGGACTAGCGGTAACATTCAGTACTTC.

The rearrangement uses TRBV20-1 and TRBJ2-5, with TRBD2 identical over 8 bases. This CDR3 has 13 residues. The ends lost 7 bases at V and 4 bases at J; junction bases unmatched: 8. Germline V gene data show CDR1 as DFQATT and CDR2 as SNEGSKA (reference sequence). Here the CDR3 reads CSVLDLAGETQYF. The CDR3 bases are TGCAGTGTACTGGACCTAGCGGGAGAGACCCAGTACTTC.

The chain is built from TRBV20-1 and TRBJ1-5; no definite D call. The length of the CDR3 is 12 residues. Trimming removed 5 bases at V and 5 bases at J, with 10 bases between. Germline CDR1 DFQATT, CDR2 SNEGSKA (reference sequence). CDR3 amino acids: CSAVDLDQPQHF. The DNA for the CDR3 is TGCAGTGCTGTGGACCTAGATCAGCCCCAGCATTTT.

The chain recombines TRBV7-2 with TRBJ2-3; D is ambiguous. CDR3 length: 12 residues. The germline gives CDR1 SGHTA, CDR2 FQGNSA. Trimming shortened V by 5 bases and J by 6 bases, and 9 bases separated the two germline ends. The CDR3 DNA reads as TGTGCCAGCAGCGACCAGGTGGATACGCAGTATTTT. Translation gives CASSDQVDTQYF.

Only a few counts were recorded for this clonotype. The V and J genes are TRBV7-9 and TRBJ2-3, with D uncertain. Deletions cut 3 bases from V and 6 bases from J, with 10 bases between. The CDR3 sequence is 13 residues long. The germline V gene has CDR1 SEHNR and CDR2 FQNEAQ (reference sequence). The CDR3 region is CASSLVISDTQYF. CDR3 in DNA: TGTGCCAGCAGCTTGGTAATCAGCGATACGCAGTATTTT.

V gene TRBV7-9 combines with J gene TRBJ2-1; a weak D match, TRBD2 (5 bases). Per germline, CDR1 SEHNR and CDR2 FQNEAQ (reference sequence). Trimming removed 2 bases at V and 8 bases at J, with 10 bases between. The CDR3 is 13 residues long. Here the CDR3 reads CASSLFAGYEQFF. The CDR3 nucleotides are TGTGCCAGCAGCTTATTTGCGGGTTATGAGCAGTTCTTC.

The V call is TRBV20-1, the J call TRBJ2-5, with 8 positions matching TRBD1. With V trimmed by 7 bases and J by 4 bases, 17 bases remained unmatched. CDR1 DFQATT and CDR2 SNEGSKA come from the germline V gene (reference sequence). The CDR3 consists of 16 residues. The CDR3 DNA sequence: TGCAGTGACCTTCCGCAGGGGGCGCCGTGGGGAGAGACCCAGTACTTC. Translating it yields CSDLPQGAPWGETQYF.

The chain has TRBV12-3 or TRBV12-4 and TRBJ2-5, with 9 bases matching TRBD2. V was pared by 6 bases and J by 5 bases, with 13 bases of the junction left unmatched. This CDR3 has 16 amino acids. The CDR3 sequence: CASSPQAGTSWETQYF. CDR3 coding DNA: TGTGCCAGCAGCCCACAGGCCGGGACTAGCTGGGAGACCCAGTACTTC.

This chain links TRBV2 with TRBJ2-7, with 11 bases identical to TRBD2. V shed 8 bases, J shed 2 bases, and the junction held 8 bases outside the gene matches. Germline lookup yields CDR1 SNHLY and CDR2 FYNNEI. The CDR3 is 15 residues long. CDR3 coding DNA: TGTGCCAGCGCCCAAGGGACTAGCGGAACCTACGAGCAGTACTTC. It translates to CASAQGTSGTYEQYF.

The chain couples TRBV9 to TRBJ1-6, with 7 bases fitting TRBD1. The V segment lost 2 bases and the J segment 14 bases; nucleotides outside the gene matches: 13. There are 15 residues in the CDR3. Germline assignment: CDR1 SGDLS and CDR2 YYNGEE. The CDR3: CASSVETGSESTLHF. The CDR3 nucleotides read TGTGCCAGCAGCGTCGAGACAGGGTCAGAGTCTACCCTCCACTTT. Supplemented by reference TRBV9 and TRBJ1-6, the full variable domain reads DSGVTQTPKHLITATGQRVTLRCSPRSGDLSVYWYQQSLDQGLQFLIQYYNGEERAKGNILERFSAQQFPDLHSELNLSSLELGDSALYFCASSVETGSESTLHFGNGTRLTVT.

The J gene is TRBJ1-6, the V gene TRBV6-1; TRBD1 aligns across 8 bases. V shed 4 bases and J 8 bases; nucleotides not matched to a gene: 4. The CDR3 covers 14 residues. Germline V lookup: CDR1 MNHNS, CDR2 SASEGT. CDR3 loop: CASSAGQGYSPLHF. Here the CDR3 DNA reads TGTGCCAGCAGTGCCGGACAGGGTTATTCACCCCTCCACTTT.

In regard to this clonotype: Germline is not matched at one junction end, which may reflect a read error. The chain is built from TRBV7-9 and TRBJ1-5; D remains unclear. The CDR3 has 14 amino acids. Germline lookup yields CDR1 SEHNR and CDR2 FQNEAQ (reference sequence). In DNA, the CDR3 is TGTGCCAGCAGCTTGGGCCCAACTAATCAGCCCCGGCATTTT. It is translated as CASSLGPTNQPRHF.

The gene calls are TRBV7-3 and TRBJ1-4; D call uncertain. The germline V gene encodes CDR1 SGHTA and CDR2 FQGTGA. Trimming pared 5 bases from V and 6 bases from J, leaving 13 bases between. CDR3 length: 14 residues. The CDR3 here is CASSLTRGDEKLFF. DNA for the CDR3: TGTGCCAGCAGCCTCACCCGGGGTGATGAAAAACTGTTTTTT.